Detailed here is one TCR beta chain. This specimen belongs to a study of blood T cell repertoires in COVID-19. Background on the study: Nucleic acid was either cDNA or gDNA, and it came from T cells, B-cell-depleted T cells, or PBMCs.

Authors' data handling: From reference gene primer amplification, estimates of nucleated cell counts were derived. Here immunoSEQ multiplex PCR was the method, and the copy in TCRdb shows in-frame clones only, minus some. The DNA gave D and trimming, while V, J and clone size come from that table. The sample carries about 2,600 clones, roughly 87% recorded once. V lost 4 bases and J lost 1; bases outside the gene matches: 3. This CDR3 has 14 residues. The germline V gene encodes CDR1 SGHRS and CDR2 YFSETQ. The chain links TRBV5-1 to TRBJ2-3, with 7 positions matching TRBD2. The sample comprised peripheral blood. The clonotype comes from a man in his 70s with active COVID-19. The chain's CDR3 is CASSTREGTDTQYF. The CDR3 nucleotides are TGCGCCAGCAGCACCCGGGAGGGCACAGATACGCAGTATTTT.